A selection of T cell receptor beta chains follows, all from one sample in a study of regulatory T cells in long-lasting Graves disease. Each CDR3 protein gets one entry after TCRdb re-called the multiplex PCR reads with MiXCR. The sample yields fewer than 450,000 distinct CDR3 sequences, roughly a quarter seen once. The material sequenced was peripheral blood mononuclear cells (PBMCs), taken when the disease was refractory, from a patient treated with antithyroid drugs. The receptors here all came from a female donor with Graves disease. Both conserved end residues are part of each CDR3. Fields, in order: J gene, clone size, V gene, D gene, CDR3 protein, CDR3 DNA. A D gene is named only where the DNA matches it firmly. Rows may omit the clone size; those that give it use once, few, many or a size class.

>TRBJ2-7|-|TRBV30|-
CAWSSTATYEQYF
TGTGCCTGGAGTTCAACTGCCACCTACGAGCAGTACTTC
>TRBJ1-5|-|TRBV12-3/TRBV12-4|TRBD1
CASGSTGHQPQHF
TGTGCCAGCGGCTCGACAGGGCATCAGCCCCAGCATTTT
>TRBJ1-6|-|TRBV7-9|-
CASNSLGVYNSPLHF
TGTGCCAGCAACTCTCTCGGGGTGTATAATTCACCCCTCCACTTT
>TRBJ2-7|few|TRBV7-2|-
CASSQGGTGDLISEQYF
TGTGCCAGCAGCCAAGGAGGAACAGGGGACTTGATAAGCGAGCAGTACTTC
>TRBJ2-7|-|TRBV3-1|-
CASSQGNRSYEQYF
TGTGCCAGCAGCCAAGGGAACAGGTCCTACGAGCAGTACTTC
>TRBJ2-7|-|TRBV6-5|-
CASSYDLVNMAYEQYF
TGTGCCAGCAGTTACGACCTAGTAAATATGGCCTACGAGCAGTACTTC
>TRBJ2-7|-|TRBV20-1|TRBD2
CSARARRLAGADPSYEQYF
TGCAGTGCTAGAGCACGTCGGCTAGCGGGAGCCGACCCCTCCTACGAGCAGTACTTC
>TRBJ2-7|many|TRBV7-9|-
CASSARYIYEQYF
TGTGCCAGCAGCGCACGTTACATCTACGAGCAGTACTTC
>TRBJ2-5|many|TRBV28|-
CASSLALRNSKTGNKETQYF
TGTGCCAGCAGTTTGGCCTTACGAAACTCAAAGACAGGAAATAAAGAGACCCAGTACTTC
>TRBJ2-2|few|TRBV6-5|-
CASSYSSRLGTGELFF
TGTGCCAGCAGTTACTCTTCTAGGTTGGGCACCGGGGAGCTGTTTTTT
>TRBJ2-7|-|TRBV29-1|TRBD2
CSVEVTSGYLFF
TGCAGCGTTGAAGTGACTAGCGGGTACCTTTTCTTC
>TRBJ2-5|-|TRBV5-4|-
CASSLGRSGYPDQETQYF
TGTGCCAGCAGCTTGGGGAGGTCTGGGTATCCCGACCAAGAGACCCAGTACTTC
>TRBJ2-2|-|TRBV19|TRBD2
CASSPLAGSNTGELFF
TGTGCCAGTAGTCCACTAGCGGGGTCGAACACCGGGGAGCTGTTTTTT
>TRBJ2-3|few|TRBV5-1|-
CASSRTAATDTQYF
TGCGCCAGCTCTAGGACCGCTGCCACAGATACGCAGTATTTT
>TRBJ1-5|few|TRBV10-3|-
CAISETIRTPGNQPQHF
TGTGCCATCAGTGAGACGATACGCACCCCGGGCAATCAGCCCCAGCATTTT
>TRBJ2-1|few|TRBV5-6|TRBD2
CASSLRTSGIYNEQFF
TGTGCCAGCAGCTTGAGGACTAGCGGGATCTACAATGAGCAGTTCTTC
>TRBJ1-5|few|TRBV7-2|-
CASSTVGKINQPQHF
TGTGCCAGCAGCACCGTAGGAAAAATAAATCAGCCCCAGCATTTT
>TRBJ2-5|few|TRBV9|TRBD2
CASSAYGTSPETQYF
TGTGCCAGCAGCGCCTACGGGACTAGCCCGGAGACCCAGTACTTC
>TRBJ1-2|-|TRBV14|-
CASSQGMRGYTF
TGTGCCAGCAGCCAGGGGATGCGTGGCTACACCTTC
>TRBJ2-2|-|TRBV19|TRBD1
CAITGVTGELFF
TGTGCCATTACAGGGGTAACCGGGGAGCTGTTTTTT
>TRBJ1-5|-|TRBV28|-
CASSLGTMGYSNQPQHF
TGTGCCAGCAGTTTAGGAACCATGGGGTATAGCAATCAGCCCCAGCATTTT
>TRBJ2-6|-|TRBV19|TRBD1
CASIGRTGYSGANVLTF
TGTGCCAGTATCGGAAGGACAGGGTACTCTGGGGCCAACGTCCTGACTTTC
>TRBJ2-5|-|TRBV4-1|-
CASSQGVQRGNTRETQYF
TGCGCCAGCAGCCAAGGGGTCCAACGCGGGAACACACGAGAGACCCAGTACTTC
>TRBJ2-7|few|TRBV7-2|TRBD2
CASSRESSSGAYEQYF
TGTGCCAGCAGCCGAGAGTCGTCTAGCGGGGCCTACGAGCAGTACTTC
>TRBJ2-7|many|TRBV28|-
CASSLEGGSSYEQYF
TGTGCCAGCAGCTTAGAGGGGGGAAGCTCCTACGAGCAGTACTTC
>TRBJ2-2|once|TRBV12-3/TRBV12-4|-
CASSWGLTGELFF
TGTGCCAGCAGCTGGGGGCTCACCGGGGAGCTGTTTTTT
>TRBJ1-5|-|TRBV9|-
CASSVPQGSNQPQHF
TGTGCCAGCAGCGTTCCACAGGGTAGCAATCAGCCCCAGCATTTT
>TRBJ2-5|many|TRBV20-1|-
CSARSSETQYF
TGCAGTGCTAGATCCTCAGAGACCCAGTACTTC
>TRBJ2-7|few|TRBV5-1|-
CASSLNAYEQYF
TGTGCCAGCAGCCTCAACGCCTACGAGCAGTACTTC
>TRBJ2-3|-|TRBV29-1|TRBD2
CSVATLLAGDTDTQYF
TGCAGCGTCGCAACTCTACTAGCGGGAGACACAGATACGCAGTATTTT
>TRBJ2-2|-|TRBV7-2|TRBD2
CASSSRTSSVTGELFF
TGTGCCAGCAGCTCCCGGACTAGTTCTGTCACCGGGGAGCTGTTTTTT
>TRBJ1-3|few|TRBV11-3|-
CASSADSSSGNTIYF
TGTGCCAGCAGCGCGGACAGCAGCTCTGGAAACACCATATATTTT
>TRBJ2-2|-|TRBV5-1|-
CASSFDRPSTGELFF
TGCGCCAGCAGCTTCGACAGGCCCAGCACCGGGGAGCTGTTTTTT
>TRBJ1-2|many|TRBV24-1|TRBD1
CATSAGTGGHYGYTF
TGTGCCACCAGTGCCGGGACAGGAGGGCACTATGGCTACACCTTC
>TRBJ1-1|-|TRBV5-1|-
CASQRQGSTEAFF
TGCGCCAGCCAGCGGCAGGGTAGCACTGAAGCTTTCTTT
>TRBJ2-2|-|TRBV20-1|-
CSASPANTGELFF
TGCAGTGCTAGTCCGGCGAACACCGGGGAGCTGTTTTTT
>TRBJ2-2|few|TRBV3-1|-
CASSQGGETGELFF
TGTGCCAGCAGCCAAGGCGGGGAAACCGGGGAGCTGTTTTTT
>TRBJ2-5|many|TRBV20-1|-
CSARDYQETQYF
TGCAGTGCTAGGGACTACCAAGAGACCCAGTACTTC
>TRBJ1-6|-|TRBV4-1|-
CASSHPGLGTNSPLHF
TGCGCCAGCAGCCATCCGGGATTAGGTACAAATTCACCCCTCCACTTT
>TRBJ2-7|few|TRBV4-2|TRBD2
CASSPREGYEQYF
TGTGCCAGCAGCCCACGGGAGGGCTACGAGCAGTACTTC